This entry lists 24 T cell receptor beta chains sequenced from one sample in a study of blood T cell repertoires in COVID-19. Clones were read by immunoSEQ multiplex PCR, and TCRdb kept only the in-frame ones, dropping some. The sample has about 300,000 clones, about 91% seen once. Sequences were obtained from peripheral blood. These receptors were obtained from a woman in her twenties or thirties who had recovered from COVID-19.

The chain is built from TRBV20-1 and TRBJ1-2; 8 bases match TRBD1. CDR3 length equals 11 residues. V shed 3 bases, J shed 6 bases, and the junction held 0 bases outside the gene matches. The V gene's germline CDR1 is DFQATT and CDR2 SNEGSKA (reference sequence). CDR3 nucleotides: TGCAGTGCTAGGACAGGGGATGGCTACACCTTC. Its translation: CSARTGDGYTF.

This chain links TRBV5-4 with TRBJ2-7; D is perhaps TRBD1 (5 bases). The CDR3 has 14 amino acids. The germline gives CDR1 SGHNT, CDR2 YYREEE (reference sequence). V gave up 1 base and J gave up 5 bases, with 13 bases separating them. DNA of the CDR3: TGTGCCAGCAGCTTGAGGCAGGGTCGGGACGAGCAGTACTTC. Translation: CASSLRQGRDEQYF.

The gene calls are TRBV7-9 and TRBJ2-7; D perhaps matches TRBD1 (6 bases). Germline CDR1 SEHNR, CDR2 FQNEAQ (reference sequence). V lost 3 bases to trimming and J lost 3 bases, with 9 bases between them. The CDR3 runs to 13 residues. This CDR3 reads CASSFGDNYEQYF. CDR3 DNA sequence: TGTGCCAGCAGCTTCGGGGACAACTACGAGCAGTACTTC.

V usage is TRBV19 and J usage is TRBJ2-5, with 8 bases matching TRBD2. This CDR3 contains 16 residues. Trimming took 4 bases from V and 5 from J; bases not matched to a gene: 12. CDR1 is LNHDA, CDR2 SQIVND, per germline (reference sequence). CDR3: CASSTPPAGRDETQYF. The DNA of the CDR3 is TGTGCCAGTAGTACCCCCCCCGCCGGGAGGGACGAGACCCAGTACTTC.

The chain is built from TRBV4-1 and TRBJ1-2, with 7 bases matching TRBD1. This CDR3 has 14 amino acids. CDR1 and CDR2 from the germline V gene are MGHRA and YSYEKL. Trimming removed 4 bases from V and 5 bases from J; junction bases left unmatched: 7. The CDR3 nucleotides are TGCGCCAGCAGCCCAAGGGCAGGGGGGTATGGCTACACCTTC. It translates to CASSPRAGGYGYTF.

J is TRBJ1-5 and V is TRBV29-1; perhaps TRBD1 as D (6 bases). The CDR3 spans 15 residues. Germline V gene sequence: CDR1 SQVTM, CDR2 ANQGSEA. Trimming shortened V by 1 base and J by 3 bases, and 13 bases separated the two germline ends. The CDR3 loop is CSVEGQGLLNQPQHF. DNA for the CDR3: TGCAGCGTTGAAGGTCAGGGGCTTCTCAATCAGCCCCAGCATTTT. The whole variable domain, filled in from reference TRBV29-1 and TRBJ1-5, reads SAVISQKPSRDICQRGTSLTIQCQVDSQVTMMFWYRQQPGQSLTLIATANQGSEATYESGFVIDKFPISRPNLTFSTLTVSNMSPEDSSIYLCSVEGQGLLNQPQHFGDGTRLSIL.

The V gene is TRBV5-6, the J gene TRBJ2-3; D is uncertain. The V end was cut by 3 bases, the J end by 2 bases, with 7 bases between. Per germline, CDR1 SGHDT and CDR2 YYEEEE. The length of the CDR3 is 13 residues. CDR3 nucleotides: TGTGCCAGCAGCTCGGAGTACACAGATACGCAGTATTTT. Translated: CASSSEYTDTQYF.

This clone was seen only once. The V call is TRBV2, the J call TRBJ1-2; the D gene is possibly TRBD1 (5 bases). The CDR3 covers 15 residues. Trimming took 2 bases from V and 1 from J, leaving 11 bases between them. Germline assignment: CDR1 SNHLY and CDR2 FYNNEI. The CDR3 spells CASSEPGSVNYGYTF. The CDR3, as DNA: TGTGCCAGCAGTGAACCAGGGTCCGTTAACTATGGCTACACCTTC.

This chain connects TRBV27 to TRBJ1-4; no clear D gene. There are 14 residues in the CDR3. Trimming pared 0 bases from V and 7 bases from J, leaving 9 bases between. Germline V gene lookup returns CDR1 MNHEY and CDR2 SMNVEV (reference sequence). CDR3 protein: CASSLSRVTEKLFF. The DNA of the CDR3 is TGTGCCAGCAGTTTATCGAGGGTGACTGAAAAACTGTTTTTT.

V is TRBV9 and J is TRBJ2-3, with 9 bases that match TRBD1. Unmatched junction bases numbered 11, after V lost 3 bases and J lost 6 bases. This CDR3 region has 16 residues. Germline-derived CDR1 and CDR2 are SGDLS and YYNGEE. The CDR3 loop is CASSEEGDRVTDTQYF. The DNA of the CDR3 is TGTGCCAGCAGCGAAGAAGGGGACAGGGTAACGGATACGCAGTATTTT.

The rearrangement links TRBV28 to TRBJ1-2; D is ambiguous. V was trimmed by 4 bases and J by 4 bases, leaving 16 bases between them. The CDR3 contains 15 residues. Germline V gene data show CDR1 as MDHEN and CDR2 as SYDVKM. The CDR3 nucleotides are TGTGCCAGCAGTTCGAGTGGCCGGGATATCTATGGCTACACCTTC. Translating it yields CASSSSGRDIYGYTF.

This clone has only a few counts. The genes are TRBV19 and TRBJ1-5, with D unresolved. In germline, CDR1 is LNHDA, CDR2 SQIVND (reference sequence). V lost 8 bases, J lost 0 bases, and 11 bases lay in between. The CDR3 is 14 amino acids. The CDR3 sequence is CASRPPYSNQPQHF. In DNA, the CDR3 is TGTGCCAGTCGCCCCCCCTATAGCAATCAGCCCCAGCATTTT.

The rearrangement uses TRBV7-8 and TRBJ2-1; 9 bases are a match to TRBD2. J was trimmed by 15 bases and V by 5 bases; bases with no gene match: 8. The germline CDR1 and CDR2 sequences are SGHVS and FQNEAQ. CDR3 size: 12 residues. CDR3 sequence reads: CASSRSGGTGFF. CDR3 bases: TGTGCCAGCAGCCGTAGCGGGGGTACGGGGTTCTTC.

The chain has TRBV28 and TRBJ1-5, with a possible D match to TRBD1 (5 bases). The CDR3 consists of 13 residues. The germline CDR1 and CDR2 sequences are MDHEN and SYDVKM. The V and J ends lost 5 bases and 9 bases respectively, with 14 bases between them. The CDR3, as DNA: TGTGCCAGCAGTCAGGGCACTGTGCCGCCCCAGCATTTT. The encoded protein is CASSQGTVPPQHF.

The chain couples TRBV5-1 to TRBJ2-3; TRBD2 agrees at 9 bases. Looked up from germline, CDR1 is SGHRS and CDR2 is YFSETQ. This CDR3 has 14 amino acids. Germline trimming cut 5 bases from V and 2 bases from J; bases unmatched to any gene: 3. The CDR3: CASRASGATDTQYF. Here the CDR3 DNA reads TGCGCCAGCAGAGCTAGCGGGGCCACAGATACGCAGTATTTT.

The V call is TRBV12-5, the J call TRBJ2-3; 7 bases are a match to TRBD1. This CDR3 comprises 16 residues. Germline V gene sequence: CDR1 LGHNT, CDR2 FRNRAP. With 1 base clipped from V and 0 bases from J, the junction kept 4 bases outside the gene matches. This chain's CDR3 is CASGLGTGTSTDTQYF. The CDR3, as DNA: TGTGCTAGTGGTTTGGGGACAGGAACTAGCACAGATACGCAGTATTTT.

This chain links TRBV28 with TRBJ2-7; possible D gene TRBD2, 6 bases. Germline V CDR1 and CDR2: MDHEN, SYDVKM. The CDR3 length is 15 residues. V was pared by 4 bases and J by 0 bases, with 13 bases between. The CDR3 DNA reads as TGTGCCAGCAGTTCCCAGACCGGGGGCTCCTACGAGCAGTACTTC. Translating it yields CASSSQTGGSYEQYF.

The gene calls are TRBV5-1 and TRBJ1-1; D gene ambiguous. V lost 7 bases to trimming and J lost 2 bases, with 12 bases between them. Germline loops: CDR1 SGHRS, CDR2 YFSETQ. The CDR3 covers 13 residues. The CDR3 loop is CASSVNPNTEAFF. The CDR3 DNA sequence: TGCGCCAGCTCGGTGAACCCTAACACTGAAGCTTTCTTT.

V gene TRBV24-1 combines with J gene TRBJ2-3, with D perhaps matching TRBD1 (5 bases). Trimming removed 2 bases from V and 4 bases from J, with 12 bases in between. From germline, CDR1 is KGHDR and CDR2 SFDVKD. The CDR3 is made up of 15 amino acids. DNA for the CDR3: TGTGCCACCAGTGATTGGGGCAGGGAACCAGATACGCAGTATTTT. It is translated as CATSDWGREPDTQYF.

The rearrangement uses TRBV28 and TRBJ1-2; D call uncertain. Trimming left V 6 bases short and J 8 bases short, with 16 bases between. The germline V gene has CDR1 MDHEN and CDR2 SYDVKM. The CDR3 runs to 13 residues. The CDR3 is CASRPPPGSGYTF. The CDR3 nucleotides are TGTGCCAGCAGGCCGCCGCCCGGGTCCGGCTACACCTTC.

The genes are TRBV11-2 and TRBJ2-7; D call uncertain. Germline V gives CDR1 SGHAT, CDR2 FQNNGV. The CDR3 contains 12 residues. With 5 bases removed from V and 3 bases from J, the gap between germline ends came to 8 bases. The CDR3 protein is CASSHSLYEQYF. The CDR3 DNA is TGTGCCAGCAGCCACTCCCTCTACGAGCAGTACTTC.

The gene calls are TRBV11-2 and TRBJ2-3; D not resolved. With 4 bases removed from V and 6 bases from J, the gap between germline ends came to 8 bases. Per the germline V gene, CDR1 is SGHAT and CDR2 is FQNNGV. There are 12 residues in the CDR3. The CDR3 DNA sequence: TGTGCCAGCAGCTCACACCAGGATACGCAGTATTTT. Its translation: CASSSHQDTQYF. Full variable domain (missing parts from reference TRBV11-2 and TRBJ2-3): EAGVAQSPRYKIIEKRQSVAFWCNPISGHATLYWYQQILGQGPKLLIQFQNNGVVDDSQLPKDRFSAERLKGVDSTLKIQPAKLEDSAVYLCASSSHQDTQYFGPGTRLTVL.

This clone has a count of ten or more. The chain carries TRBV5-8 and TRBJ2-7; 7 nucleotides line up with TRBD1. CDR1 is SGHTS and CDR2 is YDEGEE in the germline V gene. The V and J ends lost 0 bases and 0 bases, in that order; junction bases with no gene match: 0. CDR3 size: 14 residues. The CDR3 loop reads CASSLGDSSYEQYF. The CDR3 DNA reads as TGTGCCAGCAGCTTGGGGGACAGCTCCTACGAGCAGTACTTC.

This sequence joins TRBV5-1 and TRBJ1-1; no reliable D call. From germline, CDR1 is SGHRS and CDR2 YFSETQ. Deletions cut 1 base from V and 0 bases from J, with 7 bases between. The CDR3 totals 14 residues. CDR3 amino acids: CASSLYRLNTEAFF. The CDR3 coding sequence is TGCGCCAGCAGCTTGTACAGACTGAACACTGAAGCTTTCTTT.